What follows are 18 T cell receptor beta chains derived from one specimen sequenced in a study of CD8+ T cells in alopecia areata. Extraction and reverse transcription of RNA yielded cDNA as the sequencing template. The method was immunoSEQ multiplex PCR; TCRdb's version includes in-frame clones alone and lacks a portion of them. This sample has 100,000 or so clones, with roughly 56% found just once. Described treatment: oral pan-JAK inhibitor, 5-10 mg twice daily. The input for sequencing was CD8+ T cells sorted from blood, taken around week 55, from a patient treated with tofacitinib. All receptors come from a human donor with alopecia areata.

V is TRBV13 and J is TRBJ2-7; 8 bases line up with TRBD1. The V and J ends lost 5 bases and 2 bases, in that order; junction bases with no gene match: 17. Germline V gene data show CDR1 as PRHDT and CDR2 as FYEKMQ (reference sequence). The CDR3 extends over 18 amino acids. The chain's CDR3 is CASSLNSYTDRAAYEQYF. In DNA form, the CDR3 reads TGTGCCAGCAGCCTCAATAGCTACACGGACAGGGCCGCCTACGAGCAGTACTTC.

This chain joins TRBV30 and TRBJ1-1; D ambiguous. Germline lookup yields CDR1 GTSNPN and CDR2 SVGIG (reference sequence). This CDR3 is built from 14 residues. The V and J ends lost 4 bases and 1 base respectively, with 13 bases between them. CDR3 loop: CAWKRVSSNTEAFF. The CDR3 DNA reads TGTGCCTGGAAACGGGTCAGTTCGAACACTGAAGCTTTCTTT.

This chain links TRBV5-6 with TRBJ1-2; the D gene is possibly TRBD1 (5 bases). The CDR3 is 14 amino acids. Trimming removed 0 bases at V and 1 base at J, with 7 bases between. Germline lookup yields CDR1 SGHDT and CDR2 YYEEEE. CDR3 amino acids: CASSLGQNNYGYTF. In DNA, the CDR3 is TGTGCCAGCAGCTTGGGACAGAATAACTATGGCTACACCTTC.

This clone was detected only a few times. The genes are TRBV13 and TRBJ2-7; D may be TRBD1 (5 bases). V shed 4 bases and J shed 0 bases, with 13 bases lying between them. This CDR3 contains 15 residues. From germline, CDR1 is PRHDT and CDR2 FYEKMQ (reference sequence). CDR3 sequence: CASSSQAVGSYEQYF. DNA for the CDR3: TGTGCCAGCAGCTCACAGGCGGTGGGCTCCTACGAGCAGTACTTC. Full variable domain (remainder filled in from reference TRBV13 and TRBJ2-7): AAGVIQSPRHLIKEKRETATLKCYPIPRHDTVYWYQQGPGQDPQFLISFYEKMQSDKGSIPDRFSAQQFSDYHSELNMSSLELGDSALYFCASSSQAVGSYEQYFGPGTRLTVT.

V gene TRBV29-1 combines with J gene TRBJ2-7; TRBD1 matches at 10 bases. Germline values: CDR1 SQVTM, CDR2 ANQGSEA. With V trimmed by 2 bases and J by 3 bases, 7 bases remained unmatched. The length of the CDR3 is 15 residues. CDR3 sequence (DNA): TGCAGCGTTGAACTGACAGGGGGCGCATTCTACGAGCAGTACTTC. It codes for CSVELTGGAFYEQYF.

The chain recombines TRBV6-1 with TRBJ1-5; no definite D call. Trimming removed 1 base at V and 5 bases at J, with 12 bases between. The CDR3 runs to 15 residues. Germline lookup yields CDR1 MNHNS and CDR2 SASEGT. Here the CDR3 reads CASSEGIGRDQPQHF. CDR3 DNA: TGTGCCAGCAGTGAAGGGATTGGCAGAGATCAGCCCCAGCATTTT.

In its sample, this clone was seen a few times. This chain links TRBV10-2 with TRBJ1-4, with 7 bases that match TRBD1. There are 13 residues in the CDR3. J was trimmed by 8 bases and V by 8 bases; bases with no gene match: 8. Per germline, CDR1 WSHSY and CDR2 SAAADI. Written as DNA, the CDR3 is TGCGCCAGCCTCGACAGGGTGGGAGAAAAACTGTTTTTT. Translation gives CASLDRVGEKLFF.

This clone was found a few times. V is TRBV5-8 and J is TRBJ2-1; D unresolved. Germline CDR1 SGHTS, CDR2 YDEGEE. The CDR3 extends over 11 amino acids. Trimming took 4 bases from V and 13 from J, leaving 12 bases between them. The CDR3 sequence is CASSGSGDQFF. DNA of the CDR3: TGTGCCAGCAGCGGCTCCGGCGATCAGTTCTTC.

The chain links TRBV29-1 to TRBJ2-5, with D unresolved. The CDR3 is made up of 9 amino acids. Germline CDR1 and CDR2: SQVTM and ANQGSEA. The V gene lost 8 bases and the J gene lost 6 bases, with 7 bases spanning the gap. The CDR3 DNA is TGCAGCTTCGGAAAGACCCAGTACTTC. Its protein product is CSFGKTQYF.

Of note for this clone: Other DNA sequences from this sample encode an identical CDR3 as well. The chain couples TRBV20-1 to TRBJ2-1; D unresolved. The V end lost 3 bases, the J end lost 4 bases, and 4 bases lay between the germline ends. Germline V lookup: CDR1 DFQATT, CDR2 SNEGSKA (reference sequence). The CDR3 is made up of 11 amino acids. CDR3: CSASRYNEQFF. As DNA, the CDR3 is TGCAGTGCTAGTCGGTACAATGAGCAGTTCTTC.

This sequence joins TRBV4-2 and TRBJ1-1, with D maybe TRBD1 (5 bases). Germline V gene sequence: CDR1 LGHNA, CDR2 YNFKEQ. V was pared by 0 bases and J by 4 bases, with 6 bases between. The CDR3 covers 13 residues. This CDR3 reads CASSQDGGTEAFF. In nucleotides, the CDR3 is TGTGCCAGCAGCCAAGATGGGGGCACTGAAGCTTTCTTT.

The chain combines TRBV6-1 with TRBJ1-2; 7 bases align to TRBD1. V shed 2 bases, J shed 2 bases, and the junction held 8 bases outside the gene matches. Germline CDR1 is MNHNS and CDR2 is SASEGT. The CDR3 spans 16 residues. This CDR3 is CASSERFRDSNYGYTF. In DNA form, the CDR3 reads TGTGCCAGCAGTGAAAGATTCCGGGACAGCAACTATGGCTACACCTTC.

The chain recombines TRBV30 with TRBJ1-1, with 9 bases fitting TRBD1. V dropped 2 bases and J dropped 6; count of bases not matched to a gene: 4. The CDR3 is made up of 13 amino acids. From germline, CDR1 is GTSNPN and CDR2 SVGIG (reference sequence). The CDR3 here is CAWSPGQGSEAFF. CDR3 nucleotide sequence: TGTGCCTGGAGTCCGGGACAGGGTTCTGAAGCTTTCTTT.

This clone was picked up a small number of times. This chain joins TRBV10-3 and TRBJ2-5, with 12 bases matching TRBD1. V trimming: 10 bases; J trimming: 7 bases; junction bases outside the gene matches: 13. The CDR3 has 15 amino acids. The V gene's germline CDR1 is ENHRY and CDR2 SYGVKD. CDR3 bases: TGTGCCAGCAGCTTCCGGGACAGGGGGCGAGGGACCCAGTACTTC. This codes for CASSFRDRGRGTQYF.

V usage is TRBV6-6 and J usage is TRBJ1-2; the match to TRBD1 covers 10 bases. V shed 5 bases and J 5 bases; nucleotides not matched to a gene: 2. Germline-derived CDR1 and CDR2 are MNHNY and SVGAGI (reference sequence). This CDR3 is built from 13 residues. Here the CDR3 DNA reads TGTGCCAGCAGTGACAGGGGGCATTATGGCTACACCTTC. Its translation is CASSDRGHYGYTF.

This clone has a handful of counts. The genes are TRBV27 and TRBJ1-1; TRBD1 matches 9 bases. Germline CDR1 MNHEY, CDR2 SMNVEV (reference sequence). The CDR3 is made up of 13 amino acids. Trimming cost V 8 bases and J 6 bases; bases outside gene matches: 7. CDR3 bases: TGTGCCAGCGGCCGGGACAGGGACTCTGAAGCTTTCTTT. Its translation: CASGRDRDSEAFF.

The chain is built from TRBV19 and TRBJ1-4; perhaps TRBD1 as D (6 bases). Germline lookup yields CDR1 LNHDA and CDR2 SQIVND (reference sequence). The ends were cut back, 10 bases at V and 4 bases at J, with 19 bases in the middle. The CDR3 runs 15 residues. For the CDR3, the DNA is TGTGCCACCAGTACAGGACAGCATATTAATGAAAAACTGTTTTTT. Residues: CATSTGQHINEKLFF. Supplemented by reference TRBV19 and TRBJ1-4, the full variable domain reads DGGITQSPKYLFRKEGQNVTLSCEQNLNHDAMYWYRQDPGQGLRLIYYSQIVNDFQKGDIAEGYSVSREKKESFPLTVTSAQKNPTAFYLCATSTGQHINEKLFFGSGTQLSVL.

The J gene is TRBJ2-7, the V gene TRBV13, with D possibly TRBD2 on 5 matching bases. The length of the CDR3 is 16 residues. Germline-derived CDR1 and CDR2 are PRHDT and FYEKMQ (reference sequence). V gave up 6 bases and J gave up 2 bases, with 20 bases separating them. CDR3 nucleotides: TGTGCCAGCAGTTCTCGGACTTTCGAAGGAACCTACGAGCAGTACTTC. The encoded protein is CASSSRTFEGTYEQYF.